The 28 T cell receptor beta chains below come from one sample, sequenced in a study of blood T cell repertoires in COVID-19. Here immunoSEQ multiplex PCR was the method, and the copy in TCRdb shows in-frame clones only, minus some. The table has 200,000 or so clones, more than 75% seen once. Sequenced: peripheral blood. The receptors here all came from a man aged 45-60 years who had recovered from COVID-19.

This chain connects TRBV4-1 to TRBJ2-4; TRBD2 agrees at 7 bases. The CDR3 length is 16 residues. Germline trimming cut 4 bases from V and 5 bases from J; bases unmatched to any gene: 11. Germline CDR1 reads MGHRA; CDR2 reads YSYEKL. The CDR3 bases are TGCGCCAGCAGCCCCTGGCATGGGGCGGGGGAAAACATTCAGTACTTC. Translated, it gives CASSPWHGAGENIQYF.

V usage is TRBV19 and J usage is TRBJ2-1, with D maybe TRBD2 (5 bases). The CDR3 is 16 amino acids. Germline V lookup: CDR1 LNHDA, CDR2 SQIVND (reference sequence). Trimming stripped 1 base from V and 2 bases from J, with 12 bases between. The chain's CDR3 is CASSIAGGRAYNEQFF. DNA for the CDR3: TGTGCCAGTAGTATAGCGGGCGGGCGGGCCTACAATGAGCAGTTCTTC.

This clone was detected only once. The chain combines TRBV5-6 with TRBJ2-4, with D maybe TRBD1 (6 bases). The CDR3 contains 14 residues. CDR1 and CDR2 (germline): SGHDT, YYEEEE. V was trimmed by 4 bases and J by 5 bases, leaving 13 bases between them. CDR3 nucleotides: TGTGCCAGCAGCAAACAGGGTTGGGAAAACATTCAGTACTTC. Its translation: CASSKQGWENIQYF.

The chain couples TRBV28 to TRBJ2-7; TRBD2 is a possible D gene (6 bases). CDR3 length: 16 residues. V dropped 2 bases and J dropped 0 bases, with 14 bases sitting between them. Per the germline V gene, CDR1 is MDHEN and CDR2 is SYDVKM. The DNA for the CDR3 is TGTGCCAGCAGTTTAACGGCAATCGGGAGCTCCTACGAGCAGTACTTC. Its protein product is CASSLTAIGSSYEQYF.

The chain couples TRBV5-1 to TRBJ2-5, with TRBD1 identical over 9 bases. J was trimmed by 4 bases and V by 4 bases; bases with no gene match: 8. The CDR3 totals 15 residues. Germline V gene data show CDR1 as SGHRS and CDR2 as YFSETQ. The DNA for the CDR3 is TGCGCCAGCAGCGGACAGGGGAGGACCTCAGAGACCCAGTACTTC. This translates into CASSGQGRTSETQYF.

The rearrangement uses TRBV29-1 and TRBJ1-1; TRBD1 might be the D (6 bases). In germline, CDR1 is SQVTM, CDR2 ANQGSEA. V gave up 5 bases and J gave up 2 bases, with 15 bases separating them. CDR3 length: 14 amino acids. The CDR3 bases are TGCAGCGTTTGGGACACGCAACCTAACACTGAAGCTTTCTTT. It is translated as CSVWDTQPNTEAFF.

The J gene is TRBJ1-1, the V gene TRBV12-3 or TRBV12-4; TRBD1 matches at 7 bases. This CDR3 contains 11 residues. V lost 6 bases to trimming and J lost 10 bases; unmatched junction nucleotides: 5. The CDR3 protein is CASRNRGLAFF. The CDR3 bases are TGTGCCAGCAGGAACAGGGGACTAGCTTTCTTT.

The chain carries TRBV5-4 and TRBJ2-2; 8 bases are shared with TRBD2. From germline, CDR1 is SGHNT and CDR2 YYREEE (reference sequence). V lost 2 bases, J lost 5 bases, and 5 bases stayed unmatched. This CDR3 has 15 amino acids. Here the CDR3 DNA reads TGTGCCAGCAGCTTACGGACTAGCAAAACCGGGGAGCTGTTTTTT. Encoded protein: CASSLRTSKTGELFF.

The rearrangement joins TRBV10-3 to TRBJ2-7, with D possibly TRBD1 on 5 matching bases. Germline V gene lookup returns CDR1 ENHRY and CDR2 SYGVKD. The germline V and J ends were trimmed by 10 bases and 5 bases, with 18 bases remaining between them. This CDR3 contains 13 residues. In nucleotides, the CDR3 is TGTGCCACGGAGAAGGGCCAGGGTGACGAGCAGTACTTC. Residues: CATEKGQGDEQYF.

This clone was counted once. The chain uses TRBV15 and TRBJ2-1, with TRBD2 matching over 8 bases. J lost 4 bases, V lost 3 bases, and 8 bases had no gene match. CDR1 LNHNV and CDR2 YYDKDF come from the germline V gene (reference sequence). The CDR3 runs 16 residues. The CDR3, as DNA: TGTGCCACCAGCAGGCGGACTAGCTCCCTTTACAATGAGCAGTTCTTC. This translates into CATSRRTSSLYNEQFF.

This chain connects TRBV13 to TRBJ2-3, with 9 bases matching TRBD2. The J segment lost 3 bases and the V segment lost 0 bases, leaving 4 bases of the junction unmatched. Germline-derived CDR1 and CDR2 are PRHDT and FYEKMQ (reference sequence). The CDR3 spans 16 residues. The CDR3 DNA reads TGTGCCAGCAGCTTAGGCTTCGCGGGAGGGACAGATACGCAGTATTTT. This encodes CASSLGFAGGTDTQYF.

The sample holds one count of this clone. V and J are TRBV19 and TRBJ2-7, with 8 positions matching TRBD1. J was trimmed by 7 bases and V by 5 bases; bases with no gene match: 16. The CDR3 has 16 amino acids. Germline values: CDR1 LNHDA, CDR2 SQIVND (reference sequence). As DNA, the CDR3 is TGTGCCAGTAGTCCCCAAAGGGTCACAGGGGGAGGTGAGCAGTACTTC. This sequence encodes CASSPQRVTGGGEQYF.

This chain uses TRBV7-9 with TRBJ2-1, with a tentative D call TRBD1 (6 bases). Looked up from germline, CDR1 is SEHNR and CDR2 is FQNEAQ (reference sequence). This CDR3 comprises 15 residues. Trimming removed 5 bases at V and 4 bases at J, with 15 bases between. CDR3 sequence (DNA): TGTGCCAGCAGCCGAACAGGGAGCTTTTACAATGAGCAGTTCTTC. The encoded protein is CASSRTGSFYNEQFF. The variable domain in full, completed from reference TRBV7-9 and TRBJ2-1, reads DTGVSQNPRHKITKRGQNVTFRCDPISEHNRLYWYRQTLGQGPEFLTYFQNEAQLEKSRLLSDRFSAERPKGSFSTLEIQRTEQGDSAMYLCASSRTGSFYNEQFFGPGTRLTVL.

CDR3 nucleotide sequence: TGTGCCAGCAGACCCGACGGTAGGGGCTATGGCTACACCTTC. Encoded protein: CASRPDGRGYGYTF. The chain carries TRBV7-2 and TRBJ1-2; a weak D match, TRBD1 (5 bases). The V end was cut by 6 bases, the J end by 4 bases, with 15 bases between. The CDR3 extends over 14 amino acids. Germline V gene lookup returns CDR1 SGHTA and CDR2 FQGNSA.

The chain links TRBV18 to TRBJ1-5, with D unclear. From germline, CDR1 is KGHSH and CDR2 LQKENI. The V and J ends lost 6 bases and 2 bases respectively, with 11 bases between them. The CDR3 sequence is 14 residues long. The DNA of the CDR3 is TGTGCCAGCTCTGCGGGTTCTGGCAATCAGCCCCAGCATTTT. Its protein product is CASSAGSGNQPQHF.

The V gene is TRBV29-1, the J gene TRBJ1-1, with unresolved D. V was trimmed by 7 bases and J by 1 base, leaving 4 bases between them. The germline CDR1 and CDR2 sequences are SQVTM and ANQGSEA. The CDR3 runs 10 residues. The CDR3 sequence: CSASNTEAFF. The CDR3 coding sequence is TGCAGCGCCTCGAACACTGAAGCTTTCTTT.

J is TRBJ2-5 and V is TRBV19; D gene unclear. CDR1 is LNHDA and CDR2 is SQIVND in the germline V gene (reference sequence). The CDR3 is made up of 11 amino acids. V was pared by 1 base and J by 5 bases, with 2 bases between. The CDR3 DNA follows: TGTGCCAGTAGTATAGCGGAGACCCAGTACTTC. It encodes CASSIAETQYF.

This chain uses TRBV27 with TRBJ1-5, with D hard to call. V was trimmed by 5 bases and J by 2 bases, leaving 13 bases between them. CDR3 length: 15 amino acids. Germline loops: CDR1 MNHEY, CDR2 SMNVEV (reference sequence). The chain's CDR3 is CASSLFGGGNQPQHF. The CDR3 DNA sequence: TGTGCCAGCAGTCTCTTTGGAGGCGGCAATCAGCCCCAGCATTTT.

This clone was observed a single time. This chain connects TRBV6-5 to TRBJ1-1; possibly TRBD1 for D (6 bases). Germline values: CDR1 MNHEY, CDR2 SVGAGI. This CDR3 contains 14 residues. The V end lost 6 bases, the J end lost 5 bases, and 16 bases lay between the germline ends. In nucleotides, the CDR3 is TGTGCCAGCAGGATAACGACAGGCGGGACTGAAGCTTTCTTT. This sequence encodes CASRITTGGTEAFF.

The chain links TRBV9 to TRBJ1-5; 7 bases map to TRBD1. V gave up 3 bases and J gave up 2 bases; unmatched junction bases: 5. The germline V gene has CDR1 SGDLS and CDR2 YYNGEE. The CDR3 sequence is 15 residues long. The CDR3 spells CASSAGTDRNQPQHF. CDR3 nucleotides: TGTGCCAGCAGCGCGGGGACAGATCGCAATCAGCCCCAGCATTTT.

The rearrangement links TRBV28 to TRBJ2-1, with a weak D call TRBD2 (6 bases). The CDR3 is made up of 15 amino acids. The V and J ends lost 3 bases and 1 base respectively, with 10 bases between them. Germline CDR1 and CDR2: MDHEN and SYDVKM. The chain's CDR3 is CASSFYGGSYNEQFF. CDR3 nucleotides: TGTGCCAGCAGTTTTTATGGGGGGTCCTACAATGAGCAGTTCTTC.

This chain joins TRBV20-1 and TRBJ2-5; the D is unclear. The V and J ends lost 3 bases and 4 bases respectively, with 12 bases between them. The CDR3 consists of 13 residues. Looked up from germline, CDR1 is DFQATT and CDR2 is SNEGSKA (reference sequence). CDR3 nucleotides: TGCAGTGCTAGTCCCGGAGACGGAGAGACCCAGTACTTC. Residues: CSASPGDGETQYF.

The gene calls are TRBV6-2 or TRBV6-3 and TRBJ2-7; D might be TRBD1 (5 bases). This CDR3 is built from 14 residues. With 1 base removed from V and 2 bases from J, the gap between germline ends came to 9 bases. The germline V gene encodes CDR1 MNHEY and CDR2 SVGEGT. CDR3 residues: CASSYWQGTYEQYF. The CDR3 DNA is TGTGCCAGCAGTTACTGGCAGGGCACCTACGAGCAGTACTTC.

The rearrangement joins TRBV14 to TRBJ2-1; D not certain. The germline gives CDR1 SGHDN, CDR2 FVKESK. This CDR3 region has 14 residues. V lost 0 bases, J lost 6 bases, and 9 bases lay in between. CDR3 region: CASSQDRLSNEQFF. The CDR3 DNA reads TGTGCCAGCAGCCAAGATCGCCTGAGCAATGAGCAGTTCTTC.

This chain uses TRBV18 with TRBJ2-3; TRBD2 aligns across 11 bases. Trimming removed 3 bases from V and 2 bases from J; junction bases left unmatched: 4. Looked up from germline, CDR1 is KGHSH and CDR2 is LQKENI. The CDR3 totals 16 residues. The CDR3 reads CASSPVAGGTTDTQYF. The CDR3, as DNA: TGTGCCAGCTCACCCGTAGCGGGAGGGACCACAGATACGCAGTATTTT.

V and J are TRBV7-2 and TRBJ2-1, with 9 bases fitting TRBD2. Germline CDR1 reads SGHTA; CDR2 reads FQGNSA. V lost 4 bases to trimming and J lost 5 bases; unmatched junction nucleotides: 9. The CDR3 consists of 16 residues. CDR3 sequence (DNA): TGTGCCAGCAGCTACGCCGAAGCGGGAGGCGACAATGAGCAGTTCTTC. Its translation: CASSYAEAGGDNEQFF.

The chain has TRBV7-6 and TRBJ1-3; D is uncertain. Trimming stripped 1 base from V and 1 base from J, with 17 bases between. This CDR3 has 18 residues. Germline loops: CDR1 SGHVS, CDR2 FNYEAQ. CDR3 nucleotide sequence: TGTGCCAGCAGCTTAGTTGCTCCGACCAGGCTGTCTGGAAACACCATATATTTT. This gives the protein CASSLVAPTRLSGNTIYF.

The chain links TRBV11-2 to TRBJ1-2; possible D gene TRBD1, 5 bases. CDR1 is SGHAT and CDR2 is FQNNGV in the germline V gene. Trimming removed 5 bases from V and 6 bases from J, with 16 bases in between. The CDR3 length is 14 residues. CDR3 protein: CASSRNSGRDGYTF. CDR3 DNA sequence: TGTGCCAGCAGCCGCAACAGTGGCAGGGATGGCTACACCTTC. Full variable domain (remainder filled in from reference TRBV11-2 and TRBJ1-2): EAGVAQSPRYKIIEKRQSVAFWCNPISGHATLYWYQQILGQGPKLLIQFQNNGVVDDSQLPKDRFSAERLKGVDSTLKIQPAKLEDSAVYLCASSRNSGRDGYTFGSGTRLTVV.